Each of the 17 T cell receptor beta chains below was sequenced from the same sample in a study of T cell responses to AZD1222 COVID-19 vaccine. The data were produced by immunoSEQ multiplex PCR, yet TCRdb's version contains in-frame clones alone and is incomplete. Altogether around 110,000 clones are present, 70% to 90% being singletons, with the ten largest covering 3.5% to 5%. The sequencing here drew on peripheral blood, taken on day 0 of MenACWY control vaccination. The receptors stem from an adult in good health.

V and J are TRBV27 and TRBJ1-4; D is perhaps TRBD1 (6 bases). The V gene's germline CDR1 is MNHEY and CDR2 SMNVEV (reference sequence). This CDR3 spans 16 amino acids. The germline V and J ends were trimmed by 5 bases and 7 bases, with 20 bases remaining between them. The CDR3 protein is CASSDPGRGGSEKLFF. CDR3 nucleotide sequence: TGTGCCAGCAGTGACCCCGGCAGGGGAGGTAGTGAAAAACTGTTTTTT.

This sequence joins TRBV7-2 and TRBJ1-1; 7 bases match TRBD1. V trimming: 1 base; J trimming: 7 bases; junction bases outside the gene matches: 6. Per the germline V gene, CDR1 is SGHTA and CDR2 is FQGNSA. The CDR3 length is 14 residues. The CDR3 sequence: CASSLEGGVVEAFF. As DNA, the CDR3 is TGTGCCAGCAGCTTAGAAGGGGGCGTAGTTGAAGCTTTCTTT. Complete variable domain (other parts from reference TRBV7-2 and TRBJ1-1): GAGVSQSPSNKVTEKGKDVELRCDPISGHTALYWYRQSLGQGLEFLIYFQGNSAPDKSGLPSDRFSAERTGGSVSTLTIQRTQQEDSAVYLCASSLEGGVVEAFFGQGTRLTVV.

The chain employs TRBV6-4 and TRBJ2-5, with D perhaps matching TRBD2 (5 bases). Germline V gene sequence: CDR1 MRHNA, CDR2 SNTAGT. Trimming removed 0 bases at V and 6 bases at J, with 8 bases between. The CDR3 spans 13 residues. CDR3 sequence reads: CASSDSSSQTQYF. The CDR3 coding sequence is TGTGCCAGCAGTGACTCCTCTAGCCAGACCCAGTACTTC.

J is TRBJ2-3 and V is TRBV6-5; D not resolved. This CDR3 spans 14 amino acids. Between the trimmed V and J ends, which lost 8 bases and 4 bases, there was a span of 16 bases. Germline CDR1 and CDR2: MNHEY and SVGAGI. The CDR3, as DNA: TGTGCCAGCCGGGCCCCCCTGGGATCAGATACGCAGTATTTT. Translated, it gives CASRAPLGSDTQYF.

The chain joins TRBV9 to TRBJ1-2, with D unresolved. Trimming shortened V by 4 bases and J by 0 bases, and 10 bases separated the two germline ends. The CDR3 has 14 residues. Germline V lookup: CDR1 SGDLS, CDR2 YYNGEE. CDR3 residues: CASSSGQTNYGYTF. CDR3 bases: TGTGCCAGCAGCAGTGGGCAGACTAACTATGGCTACACCTTC.

This rearrangement joins TRBV29-1 to TRBJ1-2; D uncertain. Trimming pared 2 bases from V and 6 bases from J, leaving 13 bases between. Germline-derived CDR1 and CDR2 are SQVTM and ANQGSEA. CDR3 length: 13 amino acids. CDR3 in DNA: TGCAGCGTTGAACGGCCTAGCGGGAATGGCTACACCTTC. Its translation is CSVERPSGNGYTF.

This sequence joins TRBV6-6 and TRBJ2-3; tentative D call: TRBD2 (7 bases). Germline V lookup: CDR1 MNHNY, CDR2 SVGAGI (reference sequence). The length of the CDR3 is 16 residues. The V end was cut by 0 bases, the J end by 2 bases, with 12 bases between. Written as DNA, the CDR3 is TGTGCCAGCAGTTACTCCCTGCGGGGGCTCACAGATACGCAGTATTTT. As protein: CASSYSLRGLTDTQYF.

The CDR3 nucleotides are TGTGCCAGTACCCCGCCGGACAGAGATCAGCCCCAGCATTTT. Its protein product is CASTPPDRDQPQHF. The chain combines TRBV21-1 with TRBJ1-5; the table's D call of TRBD1 was not tested on the DNA. TRBV21-1 is deemed a pseudogene. This CDR3 contains 14 residues.

In this sample, this clone turned up once. In DNA, the CDR3 is TGTGCCTGGAGTCGCCCAGCGGGGGGGGGCAATGAGCAGTTCTTC. Translating it yields CAWSRPAGGGNEQFF. V gene TRBV30 combines with J gene TRBJ2-1, with 10 bases lining up with TRBD2. CDR3 size: 15 residues. The germline V gene has CDR1 GTSNPN and CDR2 SVGIG (reference sequence). The ends lost 2 bases at V and 6 bases at J; junction bases unmatched: 7.

This sequence joins TRBV19 and TRBJ1-6; 10 bases are a match to TRBD1. This CDR3 has 15 amino acids. Germline CDR1 reads LNHDA; CDR2 reads SQIVND (reference sequence). V dropped 7 bases and J dropped 6; count of bases not matched to a gene: 6. The CDR3 sequence is CASTRTGGANSPLHF. Written as DNA, the CDR3 is TGTGCCAGTACAAGGACAGGGGGTGCTAATTCACCCCTCCACTTT.

The chain is built from TRBV6-2 or TRBV6-3 and TRBJ2-1; D remains ambiguous. The CDR3 loop spans 12 amino acids. Trimming pared 5 bases from V and 10 bases from J, leaving 12 bases between. Germline V lookup: CDR1 MNHEY, CDR2 SVGEGT. CDR3 sequence reads: CASSRIVGEQFF. CDR3 nucleotides: TGTGCCAGCAGTCGTATTGTAGGCGAGCAGTTCTTC.

The chain combines TRBV4-3 with TRBJ1-5; TRBD1 might be the D (5 bases). V was shortened by 1 base and J by 0 bases, with 10 bases between the two germline ends. The germline CDR1 and CDR2 sequences are LGHNA and YSLEER. This CDR3 region has 16 residues. CDR3 bases: TGCGCCAGCAGCCAAGGGACAAAATATAGCAATCAGCCCCAGCATTTT. Translation gives CASSQGTKYSNQPQHF.

The chain combines TRBV7-8 with TRBJ1-5; the match to TRBD1 covers 7 bases. With V trimmed by 8 bases and J by 7 bases, 20 bases remained unmatched. CDR1 is SGHVS and CDR2 is FQNEAQ in the germline V gene. CDR3 length: 17 residues. As DNA, the CDR3 is TGTGCCAGCGCCTTACGTAGAGACAGGGAAGGAGGACAGCCCCAGCATTTT. This gives the protein CASALRRDREGGQPQHF.

This chain links TRBV7-8 with TRBJ2-5, with D perhaps TRBD2 (6 bases). Trimming stripped 1 base from V and 5 bases from J, with 14 bases between. CDR1 and CDR2 from the germline V gene are SGHVS and FQNEAQ. The CDR3 contains 15 residues. In nucleotides, the CDR3 is TGTGCCAGCAGCTTAGTTGCAGGGACTCGGGAGACCCAGTACTTC. Protein sequence: CASSLVAGTRETQYF.

V is TRBV6-1 and J is TRBJ1-2; D is uncertain. The CDR3 is 16 residues long. Looked up from germline, CDR1 is MNHNS and CDR2 is SASEGT. Between the trimmed V and J ends, which lost 2 bases and 6 bases, there was a span of 19 bases. The CDR3 DNA reads TGTGCCAGCAGTGAACTAAGGGTTCGGCTCACCGATGGCTACACCTTC. This encodes CASSELRVRLTDGYTF.

V and J are TRBV12-3 or TRBV12-4 and TRBJ1-2; D is unclear. The CDR3 has 13 residues. The V and J ends lost 1 base and 2 bases respectively, with 5 bases between them. The CDR3 protein is CASSLGSNYGYTF. The CDR3 bases are TGTGCCAGCAGTTTAGGCAGCAACTATGGCTACACCTTC.

The chain couples TRBV28 to TRBJ1-2; weak D call: TRBD1 (6 bases). Germline-derived CDR1 and CDR2 are MDHEN and SYDVKM. The length of the CDR3 is 13 residues. The V end was cut by 3 bases, the J end by 5 bases, with 10 bases between. The CDR3 here is CASSFRGGYGYTF. The CDR3 coding sequence is TGTGCCAGCAGTTTCAGGGGTGGTTATGGCTACACCTTC.